The 31 T cell receptor beta chains below were found in one sample sequenced in a study of T cells in Graves' hyperthyroidism and ophthalmopathy. Amplification targeted TCR beta CDR3 regions from RNA transcripts. With the HTBI primer set, the TCR CDR3 went through a first round of RT-PCR. Using its own MiXCR run on the multiplex PCR reads, TCRdb lists one record per CDR3 protein. The table lists about 480,000 distinct CDR3 sequences, around a quarter of them singletons. Material: blood. All receptors derive from a young woman with Graves' ophthalmopathy.

The chain uses TRBV11-2 and TRBJ2-7, with D maybe TRBD1 (6 bases). Trimming took 5 bases from V and 0 from J, leaving 17 bases between them. This CDR3 is 16 amino acids long. CDR1 and CDR2 from the germline V gene are SGHAT and FQNNGV. CDR3 amino acids: CASSNVQGRSSYEQYF. The CDR3 region has the DNA TGTGCCAGCAGCAACGTACAGGGTAGGAGCTCCTACGAGCAGTACTTC.

Ten or more counts support this clonotype. The J gene is TRBJ2-6, the V gene TRBV19, with a weak D call TRBD1 (5 bases). Germline V gene sequence: CDR1 LNHDA, CDR2 SQIVND (reference sequence). The CDR3 spans 15 residues. Between the trimmed V and J ends, which lost 2 bases and 2 bases, there was a span of 7 bases. The CDR3: CASSIQGTGANVLTF. As DNA, the CDR3 is TGTGCCAGTAGTATACAGGGAACTGGGGCCAACGTCCTGACTTTC. Looking up the rest from reference TRBV19 and TRBJ2-6 gives the full variable domain: DGGITQSPKYLFRKEGQNVTLSCEQNLNHDAMYWYRQDPGQGLRLIYYSQIVNDFQKGDIAEGYSVSREKKESFPLTVTSAQKNPTAFYLCASSIQGTGANVLTFGAGSRLTVL.

The gene calls are TRBV7-2 and TRBJ2-7, with TRBD1 matching over 9 bases. Germline CDR1 and CDR2: SGHTA and FQGNSA. V lost 6 bases to trimming and J lost 5 bases; unmatched junction nucleotides: 11. The CDR3 totals 15 residues. The CDR3 sequence is CASRGAGTGLDEQYF. The DNA of the CDR3 is TGTGCCAGCAGAGGCGCCGGGACAGGGCTCGACGAGCAGTACTTC.

V usage is TRBV15 and J usage is TRBJ1-5; no definite D call. Germline lookup yields CDR1 LNHNV and CDR2 YYDKDF (reference sequence). With 3 bases removed from V and 3 bases from J, the gap between germline ends came to 9 bases. The CDR3 has 14 amino acids. CDR3 protein: CATSRGQANQPQHF. CDR3 in DNA: TGTGCCACCAGCAGGGGCCAAGCCAATCAGCCCCAGCATTTT.

Turning to this clonotype: A much larger clone lies a single base off, so this may be a read error. V gene TRBV27 combines with J gene TRBJ1-2; D unresolved. The CDR3 is made up of 15 amino acids. The germline V gene encodes CDR1 MNHEY and CDR2 SMNVEV (reference sequence). The CDR3 spells CAISFRAEPYYGNTF. The CDR3 DNA sequence: TGTGCCATCAGTTTCCGGGCGGAGCCCTACTATGGCAACACCTTC.

V is TRBV6-5 and J is TRBJ1-4, with D tentatively TRBD1 (6 bases). The CDR3 runs to 16 residues. The ends were cut back, 0 bases at V and 5 bases at J, with 13 bases in the middle. The germline V gene encodes CDR1 MNHEY and CDR2 SVGAGI. CDR3 sequence reads: CASSYSMTGWNEKLFF. DNA of the CDR3: TGTGCCAGCAGTTACTCGATGACAGGTTGGAATGAAAAACTGTTTTTT.

This clonotype has at least ten counts. V and J are TRBV30 and TRBJ1-1; TRBD1 aligns across 7 bases. V was pared by 7 bases and J by 1 base, with 6 bases of the junction left unmatched. CDR1 is GTSNPN and CDR2 is SVGIG in the germline V gene (reference sequence). CDR3 length equals 13 residues. This CDR3 reads CASNRQGNTEAFF. The CDR3 DNA sequence: TGTGCCTCCAACAGACAGGGGAACACTGAAGCTTTCTTT.

The table lists this clonotype with many counts. J is TRBJ1-2 and V is TRBV5-5, with 7 bases identical to TRBD1. The CDR3 is 14 residues long. The V gene's germline CDR1 is SGHKS and CDR2 YYEKEE (reference sequence). V dropped 3 bases and J dropped 4; count of bases not matched to a gene: 6. This CDR3 reads CASSSRQGPYGYTF. The DNA for the CDR3 is TGTGCCAGCAGCTCACGACAGGGCCCCTATGGCTACACCTTC. The complete variable domain, with remaining parts taken from reference TRBV5-5 and TRBJ1-2, reads DAGVTQSPTHLIKTRGQQVTLRCSPISGHKSVSWYQQVLGQGPQFIFQYYEKEERGRGNFPDRFSARQFPNYSSELNVNALLLGDSALYLCASSSRQGPYGYTFGSGTRLTVV.

This clonotype showed up many times. A much larger clone differs by one base, so this may be a read error. J is TRBJ2-7 and V is TRBV2; D unresolved. The CDR3 spans 13 residues. Per germline, CDR1 SNHLY and CDR2 FYNNEI. V lost 1 base, J lost 2 bases, and 6 bases lay in between. The CDR3 loop is CASSEGGTYEQYF. The CDR3 region has the DNA TGTGCCAGCAGTGAAGGGGGAACCTACGAGCAGTACTTC.

The gene calls are TRBV12-3 or TRBV12-4 and TRBJ2-5; 9 bases map to TRBD1. V lost 5 bases, J lost 5 bases, and 12 bases stayed unmatched. There are 16 residues in the CDR3. This chain's CDR3 is CASSPQTGGAGETQYF. CDR3 nucleotides: TGTGCCAGCAGTCCGCAAACAGGGGGCGCGGGGGAGACCCAGTACTTC.

This clonotype showed up many times. A much larger clone differs from this one at a single base, so this may be a read error. The CDR3 carries no conserved terminal phenylalanine or tryptophan, so it likely arises from a read error. This chain joins TRBV2 and TRBJ1-1; TRBD1 agrees at 7 bases. The CDR3 covers 14 residues. Germline CDR1 SNHLY, CDR2 FYNNEI. V lost 6 bases and J lost 5; bases outside the gene matches: 9. The CDR3 DNA reads TGTGCCAGCAGAGATAGACAGGGCAGTACTGAAGCTTTCTCT. This encodes CASRDRQGSTEAFS.

This clonotype was seen at least ten times. This sequence joins TRBV18 and TRBJ1-1; D is undetermined. In germline, CDR1 is KGHSH, CDR2 LQKENI. CDR3 length equals 13 residues. Trimming removed 2 bases from V and 1 base from J, with 5 bases in between. In DNA, the CDR3 is TGTGCCAGCTCACCAGTGGGGAACACTGAAGCTTTCTTT. Encoded protein: CASSPVGNTEAFF.

This clonotype was observed many times. This rearrangement joins TRBV7-8 to TRBJ1-1; D is uncertain. Trimming left V 1 base short and J 4 bases short, with 19 bases between. CDR3 length equals 17 residues. Germline CDR1 is SGHVS and CDR2 is FQNEAQ. CDR3: CASSLEEVHFYGTEAFF. The CDR3 DNA follows: TGTGCCAGCAGCTTAGAAGAGGTGCACTTTTACGGCACTGAAGCTTTCTTT.

This clonotype came up many times. The chain links TRBV29-1 to TRBJ2-5; a possible D gene is TRBD2 (7 bases). Germline lookup yields CDR1 SQVTM and CDR2 ANQGSEA. The germline V and J ends were trimmed by 3 bases and 5 bases, with 13 bases remaining between them. The length of the CDR3 is 13 residues. The chain's CDR3 is CSVEMGGRETQYF. CDR3 DNA sequence: TGCAGCGTTGAGATGGGGGGGCGCGAGACCCAGTACTTC.

The chain couples TRBV28 to TRBJ2-7, with 11 nucleotides matching TRBD2. In germline, CDR1 is MDHEN, CDR2 SYDVKM. The CDR3 totals 15 residues. J was trimmed by 2 bases and V by 6 bases; bases with no gene match: 6. CDR3 region: CASRQGTSGAYEQYF. The CDR3 nucleotides read TGTGCCAGCAGACAAGGGACTAGCGGAGCCTACGAGCAGTACTTC. Full variable domain (outside the CDR3, taken from reference TRBV28 and TRBJ2-7): DVKVTQSSRYLVKRTGEKVFLECVQDMDHENMFWYRQDPGLGLRLIYFSYDVKMKEKGDIPEGYSVSREKKERFSLILESASTNQTSMYLCASRQGTSGAYEQYFGPGTRLTVT.

This clonotype was seen at least ten times. The chain links TRBV7-2 to TRBJ1-2; D is undetermined. Trimming shortened V by 2 bases and J by 6 bases, and 10 bases separated the two germline ends. This CDR3 has 13 residues. Germline V lookup: CDR1 SGHTA, CDR2 FQGNSA. CDR3 bases: TGTGCCAGCAGCTTAACCTCTCGGGATGGCTACACCTTC. Translation gives CASSLTSRDGYTF. Full variable domain (missing parts from reference TRBV7-2 and TRBJ1-2): GAGVSQSPSNKVTEKGKDVELRCDPISGHTALYWYRQSLGQGLEFLIYFQGNSAPDKSGLPSDRFSAERTGGSVSTLTIQRTQQEDSAVYLCASSLTSRDGYTFGSGTRLTVV.

This clonotype showed up many times. The V and J genes are TRBV28 and TRBJ1-3; unclear D gene. This CDR3 has 14 amino acids. With 3 bases removed from V and 4 bases from J, the gap between germline ends came to 10 bases. Germline V CDR1 and CDR2: MDHEN, SYDVKM. CDR3 nucleotides: TGTGCCAGCAGTTTTAGCCTCGGGGGAAACACCATATATTTT. It yields the protein CASSFSLGGNTIYF.

This clonotype was seen a few times. The CDR3 does not end in the conserved phenylalanine or tryptophan, so this is likely a read error. It is unclear where the CDR3 begins or ends on the DNA, so no DNA is shown, and the CDR3 is as TCRdb lists it. The chain has TRBV6-1 and TRBJ2-2; whether TRBD1, the table's D call, matches the DNA was not checked. CDR1 and CDR2 (germline): MNHNS, SASEGT. The CDR3 adds up to 16 amino acids, both ends counted. The CDR3 here is CASSEVGTANPGELLL.

The V gene is TRBV6-5, the J gene TRBJ1-2, with a weak D call TRBD1 (5 bases). This CDR3 region has 13 residues. Per the germline V gene, CDR1 is MNHEY and CDR2 is SVGAGI. The V and J ends lost 2 bases and 5 bases respectively, with 9 bases between them. The CDR3: CASSYEDRYGYTF. Written as DNA, the CDR3 is TGTGCCAGCAGTTACGAAGACAGATATGGCTACACCTTC.

This clonotype showed up many times. This chain connects TRBV6-5 to TRBJ2-7, with 7 bases identical to TRBD1. With 6 bases clipped from V and 0 bases from J, the junction kept 11 bases outside the gene matches. The CDR3 spans 16 residues. The germline gives CDR1 MNHEY, CDR2 SVGAGI. Written as DNA, the CDR3 is TGTGCCAGCAGCGGAAACCGGGACAGAAACTCCTACGAGCAGTACTTC. This translates into CASSGNRDRNSYEQYF.

This clonotype was counted ten times or more. J is TRBJ2-7 and V is TRBV20-1; D is undetermined. CDR3 length equals 11 residues. Trimming cost V 3 bases and J 5 bases, with 8 bases left between them. CDR1 DFQATT and CDR2 SNEGSKA come from the germline V gene (reference sequence). The CDR3 sequence is CSASPQNEQYF. CDR3 in DNA: TGCAGTGCTAGCCCACAGAACGAGCAGTACTTC.

This clonotype was recorded many times. The J gene is TRBJ1-1, the V gene TRBV6-1; TRBD1 matches 9 bases. The junction had 10 bases not matched to a gene; V was cut back by 6 bases and J by 5 bases. The CDR3 is 15 residues long. From germline, CDR1 is MNHNS and CDR2 SASEGT. The CDR3 DNA reads TGTGCCAGCAGACTTCCAGGACAGGGGTGGACTGAAGCTTTCTTT. Its translation is CASRLPGQGWTEAFF.

This chain connects TRBV2 to TRBJ2-7; no definite D call. Germline loops: CDR1 SNHLY, CDR2 FYNNEI. Trimming cost V 2 bases and J 0 bases, with 14 bases left between them. The CDR3 runs to 16 residues. The CDR3 sequence is CASSETGSRSSYEQYF. Written as DNA, the CDR3 is TGTGCCAGCAGTGAAACGGGCAGCCGAAGCTCCTACGAGCAGTACTTC.

The table lists this clonotype with many counts. The genes are TRBV6-1 and TRBJ1-1; 7 bases match TRBD1. From germline, CDR1 is MNHNS and CDR2 SASEGT. V gave up 4 bases and J gave up 5 bases; unmatched junction bases: 10. CDR3 length: 15 residues. The CDR3 region is CASSGRQGGDTEAFF. The CDR3 DNA reads as TGTGCCAGCAGTGGGCGTCAAGGGGGCGATACTGAAGCTTTCTTT.

This clonotype was picked up a small number of times. The V and J genes are TRBV4-1 and TRBJ1-5, with D perhaps matching TRBD1 (6 bases). The CDR3 runs to 19 residues. Germline assignment: CDR1 MGHRA and CDR2 YSYEKL. Trimming cost V 0 bases and J 1 base, with 19 bases left between them. The CDR3 DNA follows: TGCGCCAGCAGCCAAGACAGTCCGGCAGGGGCCTTAAGCAATCAGCCCCAGCATTTT. As protein: CASSQDSPAGALSNQPQHF.

The V and J genes are TRBV25-1 and TRBJ2-2; D remains unclear. V lost 1 base to trimming and J lost 6 bases, with 12 bases between them. In germline, CDR1 is MGHDK, CDR2 SYGVNS. This CDR3 spans 15 amino acids. The CDR3 region is CASSEFILGSGELFF. Written as DNA, the CDR3 is TGTGCCAGCAGTGAATTTATCTTAGGGTCCGGGGAGCTGTTTTTT.

The chain employs TRBV12-3 or TRBV12-4 and TRBJ1-2; D uncertain. The CDR3 runs to 14 residues. Trimming removed 7 bases at V and 3 bases at J, with 15 bases between. CDR3 amino acids: CASTSGSFHYGYTF. CDR3 bases: TGTGCCAGCACCTCCGGGAGCTTCCACTATGGCTACACCTTC.

This clonotype was counted ten times or more. The chain uses TRBV30 and TRBJ1-2, with a tentative D call TRBD1 (5 bases). CDR3 length: 16 residues. Germline V lookup: CDR1 GTSNPN, CDR2 SVGIG (reference sequence). Trimming removed 0 bases at V and 6 bases at J, with 20 bases between. DNA for the CDR3: TGTGCCTGGAGTGTCCGCTGGGGGGTGGGCTCCGATGGCTACACCTTC. Its protein is CAWSVRWGVGSDGYTF.

This sequence joins TRBV6-1 and TRBJ2-5; the D gene is possibly TRBD2 (6 bases). Trimming took 6 bases from V and 5 from J, leaving 22 bases between them. In germline, CDR1 is MNHNS, CDR2 SASEGT. This CDR3 spans 16 amino acids. The CDR3 region has the DNA TGTGCCAGCAGGCCTTCACGGCCGGGAGTAAGGGAGACCCAGTACTTC. This encodes CASRPSRPGVRETQYF.

This clonotype was recorded many times. The rearrangement links TRBV14 to TRBJ2-5; the D gene could be TRBD1 or TRBD2 (6 bases each). Trimming cost V 4 bases and J 10 bases, with 19 bases left between them. This CDR3 comprises 14 residues. Germline-derived CDR1 and CDR2 are SGHDN and FVKESK. DNA for the CDR3: TGTGCCAGCAGCCCCCTGGGGGGCGAATTTGTCCAGTACTTC. As protein: CASSPLGGEFVQYF.

The V and J genes are TRBV6-1 and TRBJ1-3; D ambiguous. V was shortened by 10 bases and J by 4 bases, with 17 bases between the two germline ends. CDR3 length: 14 residues. The germline V gene has CDR1 MNHNS and CDR2 SASEGT. CDR3 sequence: CAISPGGKGNTIYF. The DNA for the CDR3 is TGTGCCATCAGCCCCGGCGGCAAAGGAAACACCATATATTTT.